A single sample gave rise to the 17 T cell receptor beta chains below, sequenced in a study of T cell responses to AZD1222 COVID-19 vaccine. Repertoires were generated with immunoSEQ multiplex PCR, while TCRdb's copy carries only in-frame clones and drops some. This table has about 260,000 clones, approximately 93% appearing once. Here the sequenced sample was peripheral blood, taken on day 0 of AZD1222 vaccination. The source of these receptors is an adult in good health.

This clone was found once. The same CDR3 is also encoded by other DNA sequences in this sample. V gene TRBV10-3 combines with J gene TRBJ1-4, with unresolved D. The germline V gene encodes CDR1 ENHRY and CDR2 SYGVKD. This CDR3 region has 15 residues. The ends were cut back, 0 bases at V and 4 bases at J, with 9 bases in the middle. CDR3 residues: CAISESAGNNEKLFF. As DNA, the CDR3 is TGTGCCATCAGTGAGTCTGCGGGGAATAATGAAAAACTGTTTTTT.

This clone was seen once. The rearrangement uses TRBV14 and TRBJ1-4; TRBD1 aligns across 7 bases. V was clipped by 2 bases and J by 8 bases; unmatched bases: 17. Germline CDR1 and CDR2: SGHDN and FVKESK. This CDR3 spans 18 amino acids. The CDR3 is CASSQTTAPGQPTEKLFF. As DNA, the CDR3 is TGTGCCAGCAGCCAAACCACCGCTCCGGGACAGCCGACCGAAAAACTGTTTTTT. Full variable domain (missing parts from reference TRBV14 and TRBJ1-4): EAGVTQFPSHSVIEKGQTVTLRCDPISGHDNLYWYRRVMGKEIKFLLHFVKESKQDESGMPNNRFLAERTGGTYSTLKVQPAELEDSGVYFCASSQTTAPGQPTEKLFFGSGTQLSVL.

CDR3 DNA sequence: TGCGCCAGCAGCTCCTCCACGGGGACCATGAACACTGAAGCTTTCTTT. It is translated as CASSSSTGTMNTEAFF. The chain employs TRBV5-1 and TRBJ1-1; possibly TRBD1 for D (5 bases). Germline CDR1 and CDR2: SGHRS and YFSETQ. The CDR3 totals 16 residues. The V end lost 3 bases, the J end lost 0 bases, and 15 bases lay between the germline ends.

The chain uses TRBV12-3 or TRBV12-4 and TRBJ2-2; the D gene is possibly TRBD1 (5 bases). CDR3 length equals 11 residues. The germline V and J ends were trimmed by 8 bases and 6 bases, with 7 bases remaining between them. The CDR3 region has the DNA TGTGCCAGCGCCAGGGCCGGGGAGCTGTTTTTT. This codes for CASARAGELFF.

V usage is TRBV18 and J usage is TRBJ2-5; TRBD1 aligns across 7 bases. CDR3 length: 14 amino acids. V gave up 5 bases and J gave up 5 bases; unmatched junction bases: 8. Germline V lookup: CDR1 KGHSH, CDR2 LQKENI. CDR3 nucleotide sequence: TGTGCCAGCTCAAGATCAGGGGGTTTCGAGACCCAGTACTTC. It specifies CASSRSGGFETQYF.

The chain uses TRBV7-6 and TRBJ1-2, with D hard to call. V was trimmed by 5 bases and J by 7 bases, leaving 11 bases between them. Looked up from germline, CDR1 is SGHVS and CDR2 is FNYEAQ. CDR3 size: 12 residues. CDR3 nucleotide sequence: TGTGCCAGCAGCCCCGCGGGCGGTGGCTACACCTTC. As protein: CASSPAGGGYTF.

There are many counts of this clone. The chain has TRBV19 and TRBJ1-2; D uncertain. The CDR3 consists of 13 residues. The V end lost 3 bases, the J end lost 4 bases, and 9 bases lay between the germline ends. Germline loops: CDR1 LNHDA, CDR2 SQIVND (reference sequence). The CDR3 region is CASSIVPTYGYTF. The CDR3 DNA sequence: TGTGCCAGTAGTATCGTTCCGACCTATGGCTACACCTTC.

The rearrangement uses TRBV11-2 and TRBJ2-2, with 12 bases lining up with TRBD1. After removal of 5 bases from V and 2 bases from J, the junction contained 12 bases not matched to a gene. Germline V CDR1 and CDR2: SGHAT, FQNNGV. The CDR3 extends over 19 amino acids. CDR3: CASSSPGTGGASNTGELFF. CDR3 DNA: TGTGCCAGCAGCAGTCCCGGGACAGGGGGCGCGTCTAACACCGGGGAGCTGTTTTTT.

V gene TRBV7-9 combines with J gene TRBJ1-6; D remains unclear. The CDR3 spans 12 residues. Deletions cut 0 bases from V and 13 bases from J, with 7 bases between. CDR1 and CDR2 (germline): SEHNR, FQNEAQ (reference sequence). In nucleotides, the CDR3 is TGTGCCAGCAGCTTAGCGGGCGGCCCCCTCCACTTT. This sequence encodes CASSLAGGPLHF.

This chain connects TRBV7-3 to TRBJ2-6; D is undetermined. CDR3 length: 15 amino acids. Trimming left V 5 bases short and J 4 bases short, with 12 bases between. Germline CDR1 and CDR2: SGHTA and FQGTGA. The CDR3 region has the DNA TGTGCCAGCAGCCCGCGGTTGGGAGGGGCCAACGTCCTGACTTTC. It specifies CASSPRLGGANVLTF. Based on the CDR3 plus reference TRBV7-3 and TRBJ2-6, the full variable domain is GAGVSQTPSNKVTEKGKYVELRCDPISGHTALYWYRQSLGQGPEFLIYFQGTGAADDSGLPNDRFFAVRPEGSVSTLKIQRTERGDSAVYLCASSPRLGGANVLTFGAGSRLTVL.

This rearrangement joins TRBV7-6 to TRBJ2-4; D is unclear. Germline V CDR1 and CDR2: SGHVS, FNYEAQ. V lost 5 bases and J lost 5, with 7 bases in between. The length of the CDR3 is 12 residues. The CDR3 nucleotides read TGTGCCAGCAGCCCATTGGAAAACATTCAGTACTTC. This translates into CASSPLENIQYF.

This chain joins TRBV20-1 and TRBJ2-2, with TRBD2 matching over 9 bases. This CDR3 region has 14 residues. V dropped 6 bases and J dropped 4; count of bases not matched to a gene: 6. Germline V gene data show CDR1 as DFQATT and CDR2 as SNEGSKA (reference sequence). The CDR3 here is CSASSGRGTGELFF. The CDR3 DNA follows: TGCAGTGCGAGTAGCGGGAGAGGCACCGGGGAGCTGTTTTTT.

There are a few counts of this clone. The rearrangement links TRBV19 to TRBJ1-5; 11 nucleotides align to TRBD1. The CDR3 consists of 15 residues. V trimming: 6 bases; J trimming: 7 bases; junction bases outside the gene matches: 8. Germline-derived CDR1 and CDR2 are LNHDA and SQIVND (reference sequence). CDR3 protein: CASSRTGGRGQPQHF. In DNA form, the CDR3 reads TGTGCCAGTAGCAGGACAGGGGGCAGGGGGCAGCCCCAGCATTTT.

This clone showed up just once. V and J are TRBV5-1 and TRBJ2-1; 10 bases are shared with TRBD2. This CDR3 has 17 amino acids. Germline CDR1 reads SGHRS; CDR2 reads YFSETQ. The J segment lost 2 bases and the V segment lost 0 bases, leaving 5 bases of the junction unmatched. DNA for the CDR3: TGCGCCAGCAGCTTGGGGGCTAGCGGGAGTACCTACAATGAGCAGTTCTTC. Translating gives CASSLGASGSTYNEQFF.

The chain uses TRBV6-2 or TRBV6-3 and TRBJ2-2; TRBD2 might be the D (5 bases). Looked up from germline, CDR1 is MNHEY and CDR2 is SVGEGT. The CDR3 runs 18 residues. The V end was cut by 1 base, the J end by 7 bases, with 22 bases between. In nucleotides, the CDR3 is TGTGCCAGCAGTTACTTAATTCCAAGGCGGAGGATAGGCGGGGAGCTGTTTTTT. This gives the protein CASSYLIPRRRIGGELFF.

The chain couples TRBV19 to TRBJ2-7; 7 positions agree with TRBD1. CDR1 and CDR2 (germline): LNHDA, SQIVND (reference sequence). CDR3 size: 15 residues. J lost 2 bases, V lost 5 bases, and 9 bases had no gene match. This CDR3 is CASSDWTGSPYEQYF. The CDR3 region has the DNA TGTGCCAGTAGTGATTGGACAGGCTCACCCTACGAGCAGTACTTC.

V is TRBV10-3 and J is TRBJ1-2; a weak D match, TRBD1 (6 bases). The V end was cut by 0 bases, the J end by 7 bases, with 9 bases between. The CDR3 totals 13 residues. Germline lookup yields CDR1 ENHRY and CDR2 SYGVKD. The CDR3 sequence is CAISESQDSGYTF. The CDR3 DNA is TGTGCCATCAGTGAGTCTCAGGACAGTGGCTACACCTTC.